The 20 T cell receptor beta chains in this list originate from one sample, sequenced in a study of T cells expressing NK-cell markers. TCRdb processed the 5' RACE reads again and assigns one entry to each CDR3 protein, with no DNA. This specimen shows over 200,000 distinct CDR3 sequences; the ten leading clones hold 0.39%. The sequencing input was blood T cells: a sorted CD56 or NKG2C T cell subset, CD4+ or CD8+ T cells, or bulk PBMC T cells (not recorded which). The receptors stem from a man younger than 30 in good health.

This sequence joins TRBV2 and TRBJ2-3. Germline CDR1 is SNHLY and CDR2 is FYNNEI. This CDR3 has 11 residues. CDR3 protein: CASSVGDTQYF.

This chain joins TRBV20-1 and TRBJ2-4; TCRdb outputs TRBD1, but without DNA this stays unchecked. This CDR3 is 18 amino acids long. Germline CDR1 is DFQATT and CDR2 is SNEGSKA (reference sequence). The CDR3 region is CSARDTVSGALAKNIQYF.

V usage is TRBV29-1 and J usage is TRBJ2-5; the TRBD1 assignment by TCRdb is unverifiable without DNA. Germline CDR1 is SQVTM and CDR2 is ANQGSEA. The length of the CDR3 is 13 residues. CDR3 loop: CSVWTGPGETQYF.

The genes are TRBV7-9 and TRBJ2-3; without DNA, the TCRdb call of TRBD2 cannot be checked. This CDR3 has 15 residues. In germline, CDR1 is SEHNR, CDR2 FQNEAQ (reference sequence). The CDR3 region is CASSLKGLAGDTQYF.

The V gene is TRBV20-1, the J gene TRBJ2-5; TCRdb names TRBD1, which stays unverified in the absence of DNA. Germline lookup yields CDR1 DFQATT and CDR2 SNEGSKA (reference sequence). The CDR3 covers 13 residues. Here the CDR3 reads CSALTGGPGTQYF.

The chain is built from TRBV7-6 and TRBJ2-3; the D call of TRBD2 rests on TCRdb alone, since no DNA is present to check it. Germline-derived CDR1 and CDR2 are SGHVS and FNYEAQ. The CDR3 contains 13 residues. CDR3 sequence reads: CASSLAGGDTQYF.

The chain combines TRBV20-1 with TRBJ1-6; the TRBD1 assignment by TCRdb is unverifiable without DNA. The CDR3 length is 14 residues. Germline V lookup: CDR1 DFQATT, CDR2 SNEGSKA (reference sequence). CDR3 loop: CSARPGGLDSPLHF.

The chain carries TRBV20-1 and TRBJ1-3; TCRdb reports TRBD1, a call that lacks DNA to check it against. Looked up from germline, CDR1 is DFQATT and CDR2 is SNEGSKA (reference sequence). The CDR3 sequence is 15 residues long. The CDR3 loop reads CSASGQAFSGNTIYF.

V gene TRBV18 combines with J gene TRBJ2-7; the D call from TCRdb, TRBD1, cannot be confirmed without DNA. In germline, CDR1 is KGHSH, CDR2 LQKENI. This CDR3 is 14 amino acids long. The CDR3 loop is CASSPTGGSYEQYF.

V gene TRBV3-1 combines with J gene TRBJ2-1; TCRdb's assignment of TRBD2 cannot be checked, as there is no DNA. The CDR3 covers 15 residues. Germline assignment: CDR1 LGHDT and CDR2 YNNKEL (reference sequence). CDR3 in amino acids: CASSQQGGMGNEQFF.

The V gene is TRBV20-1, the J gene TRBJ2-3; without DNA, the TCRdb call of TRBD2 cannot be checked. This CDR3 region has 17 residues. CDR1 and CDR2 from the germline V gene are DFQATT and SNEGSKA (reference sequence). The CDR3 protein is CSARLQLAGGGTDTQYF.

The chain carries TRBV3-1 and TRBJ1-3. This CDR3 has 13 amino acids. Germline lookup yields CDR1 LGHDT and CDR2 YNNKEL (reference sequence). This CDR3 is CASSGRGGNTIYF.

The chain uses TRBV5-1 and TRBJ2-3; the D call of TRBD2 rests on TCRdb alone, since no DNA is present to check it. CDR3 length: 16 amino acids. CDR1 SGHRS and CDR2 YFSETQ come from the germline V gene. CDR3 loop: CASSIKLAGATDTQYF.

CDR3 sequence: CSARTGEDIQYF. The J gene is TRBJ2-4, the V gene TRBV29-1; TCRdb reports TRBD2, a call that lacks DNA to check it against. The CDR3 sequence is 12 residues long. Looked up from germline, CDR1 is SQVTM and CDR2 is ANQGSEA. Together with reference TRBV29-1 and TRBJ2-4, the CDR3 gives the full variable domain: SAVISQKPSRDICQRGTSLTIQCQVDSQVTMMFWYRQQPGQSLTLIATANQGSEATYESGFVIDKFPISRPNLTFSTLTVSNMSPEDSSIYLCSARTGEDIQYFGAGTRLSVL.

The CDR3 loop reads CSVTPGVQAFF. V usage is TRBV29-1 and J usage is TRBJ1-1; the TCRdb call, TRBD1, lacks DNA for checking. This CDR3 contains 11 residues. CDR1 and CDR2 from the germline V gene are SQVTM and ANQGSEA.

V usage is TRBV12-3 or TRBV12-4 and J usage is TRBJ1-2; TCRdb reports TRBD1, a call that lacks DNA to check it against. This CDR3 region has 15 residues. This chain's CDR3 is CASSLGQGTSYGYTF.

The CDR3 here is CASSVTGGGTGELFF. The chain combines TRBV5-1 with TRBJ2-2; TCRdb names TRBD1, which stays unverified in the absence of DNA. The CDR3 length is 15 residues. Germline CDR1 and CDR2: SGHRS and YFSETQ.

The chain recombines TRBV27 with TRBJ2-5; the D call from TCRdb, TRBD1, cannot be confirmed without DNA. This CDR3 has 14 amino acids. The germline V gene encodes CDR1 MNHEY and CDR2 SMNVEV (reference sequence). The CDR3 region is CASREPKDRGTQYF.

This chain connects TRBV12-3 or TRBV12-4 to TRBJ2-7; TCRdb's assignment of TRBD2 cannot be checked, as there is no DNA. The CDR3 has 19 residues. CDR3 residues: CASSPKRDKLSEGTYEQYF.

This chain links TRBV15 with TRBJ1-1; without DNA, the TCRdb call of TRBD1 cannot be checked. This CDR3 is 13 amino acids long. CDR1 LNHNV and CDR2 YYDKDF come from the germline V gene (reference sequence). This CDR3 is CATRGQALTEAFF.